These 22 T cell receptor beta chains originate from one sample sequenced in a study of T cells after posttransplantation cyclophosphamide. Measured with immunoSEQ multiplex PCR; TCRdb has only the in-frame clones, and not every one. Recorded here are more than 30,000 clones, none singletons. What was sequenced was PBMCs. The receptors were gathered from a girl aged 5-17 years in good health, CMV-negative, and a related stem cell transplant donor.

In this sample, this clone turned up a few times. The DNA of the CDR3 is TGTGCCACCCTCCGACTAGCGGGAGCCTACGAGCAGTACTTC. Translating gives CATLRLAGAYEQYF. The gene calls are TRBV28 and TRBJ2-7, with 12 bases that match TRBD2. The germline CDR1 and CDR2 sequences are MDHEN and SYDVKM. This CDR3 has 14 residues. V trimming: 10 bases; J trimming: 2 bases; junction bases outside the gene matches: 6. Looking up the rest from reference TRBV28 and TRBJ2-7 gives the full variable domain: DVKVTQSSRYLVKRTGEKVFLECVQDMDHENMFWYRQDPGLGLRLIYFSYDVKMKEKGDIPEGYSVSREKKERFSLILESASTNQTSMYLCATLRLAGAYEQYFGPGTRLTVT.

In its sample, this clone was seen a few times. The chain is built from TRBV23-1 and TRBJ1-1, with D possibly being TRBD1 (6 bases). TRBV23-1 is an ORF; its function is uncertain. Between the trimmed V and J ends, which lost 8 bases and 1 base, there was a span of 20 bases. CDR3 size: 16 residues. The CDR3 loop is CASGGQSDSSNTEAFF. CDR3 bases: TGCGCCAGCGGGGGCCAATCGGACAGCTCGAACACTGAAGCTTTCTTT.

This clone is categorized as medium-sized. The CDR3 DNA follows: TGTGCCAGTAGTTCGGCTAGAAACACTGAAGCTTTCTTT. Protein sequence: CASSSARNTEAFF. The chain combines TRBV19 with TRBJ1-1, with D hard to call. The ends were cut back, 5 bases at V and 2 bases at J, with 9 bases in the middle. Per germline, CDR1 LNHDA and CDR2 SQIVND (reference sequence). This CDR3 region has 13 residues.

This clone turned up a few times. The rearrangement joins TRBV10-3 to TRBJ2-7; TRBD2 agrees at 10 bases. The CDR3 contains 16 residues. The V and J ends lost 4 bases and 0 bases, in that order; junction bases with no gene match: 6. Germline CDR1 is ENHRY and CDR2 is SYGVKD. CDR3 loop: CAISGTSGKSSYEQYF. The CDR3 nucleotides read TGTGCCATCAGTGGGACTAGCGGAAAAAGCTCCTACGAGCAGTACTTC.

J is TRBJ2-5 and V is TRBV15; 8 nucleotides agree with TRBD1. CDR1 is LNHNV, CDR2 YYDKDF, per germline (reference sequence). The CDR3 length is 17 residues. V gave up 1 base and J gave up 1 base; unmatched junction bases: 8. This CDR3 is CATSRGSWDRSQETQYF. Here the CDR3 DNA reads TGTGCCACCAGCAGAGGATCTTGGGACAGGAGCCAAGAGACCCAGTACTTC.

The chain has TRBV29-1 and TRBJ2-3; possibly TRBD1 for D (6 bases). V gave up 3 bases and J gave up 2 bases, with 9 bases separating them. CDR1 is SQVTM and CDR2 is ANQGSEA in the germline V gene. The CDR3 sequence is 13 residues long. CDR3 residues: CSVDRDITDTQYF. CDR3 nucleotides: TGCAGCGTTGATCGGGACATCACAGATACGCAGTATTTT.

This clone was picked up many times. The chain combines TRBV5-4 with TRBJ2-5; D gene unclear. The V end lost 1 base, the J end lost 3 bases, and 13 bases lay between the germline ends. Germline V gene sequence: CDR1 SGHNT, CDR2 YYREEE (reference sequence). This CDR3 has 15 amino acids. CDR3 region: CASSLSWSVEETQYF. The CDR3 bases are TGTGCCAGCAGCTTGTCGTGGAGCGTTGAAGAGACCCAGTACTTC.

This clone was recorded many times. The chain couples TRBV27 to TRBJ1-5; 7 bases map to TRBD1. V lost 1 base and J lost 8; bases outside the gene matches: 5. The CDR3 runs to 14 residues. Germline V CDR1 and CDR2: MNHEY, SMNVEV (reference sequence). CDR3 nucleotide sequence: TGTGCCAGCAGTTTATACGGGACAGCAGAGCCCCAGCATTTT. This gives the protein CASSLYGTAEPQHF.

V usage is TRBV4-1 and J usage is TRBJ1-2, with a possible D match to TRBD1 (5 bases). The CDR3 length is 16 residues. CDR1 MGHRA and CDR2 YSYEKL come from the germline V gene. V shed 1 base and J shed 8 bases, with 20 bases lying between them. CDR3 coding DNA: TGCGCCAGCAGCCAAGGGGTGGAACCGGGGGGGGAGGGCTACACCTTC. It is translated as CASSQGVEPGGEGYTF.

In this sample, this clone turned up a few times. The V gene is TRBV30, the J gene TRBJ1-2; 9 nucleotides line up with TRBD1. CDR1 GTSNPN and CDR2 SVGIG come from the germline V gene (reference sequence). The junction had 5 bases not matched to a gene; V was cut back by 2 bases and J by 7 bases. The CDR3 length is 13 residues. The CDR3 DNA reads as TGTGCCTGGAGTAAGACAGGGGGAAGTGGCTACACCTTC. Protein sequence: CAWSKTGGSGYTF.

This clone was recorded many times. For the CDR3, the DNA is TGCGCCAGCAGCACGGGGTCCTTCCGGGGTAATGAAAAACTGTTTTTT. Amino acid sequence: CASSTGSFRGNEKLFF. The chain has TRBV5-1 and TRBJ1-4; no clear D. V was pared by 4 bases and J by 4 bases, with 17 bases between. The CDR3 runs 16 residues. The germline CDR1 and CDR2 sequences are SGHRS and YFSETQ. The whole variable domain, remainder taken from reference TRBV5-1 and TRBJ1-4, is KAGVTQTPRYLIKTRGQQVTLSCSPISGHRSVSWYQQTPGQGLQFLFEYFSETQRNKGNFPGRFSGRQFSNSRSEMNVSTLELGDSALYLCASSTGSFRGNEKLFFGSGTQLSVL.

The rearrangement joins TRBV5-1 to TRBJ2-2; D perhaps matches TRBD1 (5 bases). Germline lookup yields CDR1 SGHRS and CDR2 YFSETQ. CDR3 length: 15 amino acids. V lost 4 bases, J lost 1 base, and 11 bases lay in between. For the CDR3, the DNA is TGCGCCAGCAGCGAGAGACAGAAGAACACCGGGGAGCTGTTTTTT. Its translation is CASSERQKNTGELFF.

The rearrangement uses TRBV18 and TRBJ2-3; D may be TRBD1 (5 bases). V lost 2 bases and J 5 bases, leaving 14 bases between the germline ends. CDR1 is KGHSH and CDR2 is LQKENI in the germline V gene. The CDR3 extends over 15 amino acids. The CDR3 is CASSPNPTREDTQYF. Written as DNA, the CDR3 is TGTGCCAGCTCACCAAACCCGACCAGGGAAGATACGCAGTATTTT. The full variable domain, its missing parts supplied by reference TRBV18 and TRBJ2-3, is NAGVMQNPRHLVRRRGQEARLRCSPMKGHSHVYWYRQLPEEGLKFMVYLQKENIIDESGMPKERFSAEFPKEGPSILRIQQVVRGDSAAYFCASSPNPTREDTQYFGPGTRLTVL.

This clone was recorded at least ten times. This chain uses TRBV6-1 with TRBJ1-2; D not certain. Trimming cost V 2 bases and J 6 bases, with 10 bases left between them. This CDR3 spans 13 amino acids. Per germline, CDR1 MNHNS and CDR2 SASEGT. The CDR3 bases are TGTGCCAGCAGTGAATCGTGGGGAGATGGCTACACCTTC. Residues: CASSESWGDGYTF.

This clone turned up a few times. This chain uses TRBV15 with TRBJ1-4; D not certain. The V and J ends lost 0 bases and 0 bases respectively, with 11 bases between them. The CDR3 has 17 residues. Germline values: CDR1 LNHNV, CDR2 YYDKDF (reference sequence). As DNA, the CDR3 is TGTGCCACCAGCAGAGATGAGGCGATACCAACTAATGAAAAACTGTTTTTT. Protein sequence: CATSRDEAIPTNEKLFF.

The table lists this clone with many counts. The chain employs TRBV5-1 and TRBJ2-7; 7 nucleotides agree with TRBD1. Germline-derived CDR1 and CDR2 are SGHRS and YFSETQ. The CDR3 length is 15 residues. With V trimmed by 0 bases and J by 0 bases, 3 bases remained unmatched. DNA for the CDR3: TGCGCCAGCAGCTTGGGAGGGGGCGACTCCTACGAGCAGTACTTC. It translates to CASSLGGGDSYEQYF.

In its sample, this clone was seen a few times. The rearrangement joins TRBV5-6 to TRBJ2-1, with TRBD2 identical over 10 bases. V trimming: 0 bases; J trimming: 9 bases; junction bases outside the gene matches: 0. CDR1 and CDR2 (germline): SGHDT, YYEEEE. CDR3 size: 13 residues. The CDR3 DNA follows: TGTGCCAGCAGCTTGGTAGCGGGGGGTGAGCAGTTCTTC. Amino acid sequence: CASSLVAGGEQFF.

The sample holds many counts of this clone. This chain uses TRBV19 with TRBJ2-2; 7 positions agree with TRBD2. Losses at the gene ends were 3 bases for V and 1 base for J; bases not matched to a gene: 8. The CDR3 has 17 residues. Germline V gene lookup returns CDR1 LNHDA and CDR2 SQIVND (reference sequence). CDR3 region: CASSIPRGGLNTGELFF. The DNA for the CDR3 is TGTGCCAGTAGTATTCCCCGGGGAGGGTTGAACACCGGGGAGCTGTTTTTT. Looking up the rest from reference TRBV19 and TRBJ2-2 gives the full variable domain: DGGITQSPKYLFRKEGQNVTLSCEQNLNHDAMYWYRQDPGQGLRLIYYSQIVNDFQKGDIAEGYSVSREKKESFPLTVTSAQKNPTAFYLCASSIPRGGLNTGELFFGEGSRLTVL.

This clone has ten or more counts. The chain employs TRBV12-5 and TRBJ2-5; D gene ambiguous. The CDR3 sequence is 12 residues long. V was trimmed by 1 base and J by 5 bases, leaving 5 bases between them. The germline V gene has CDR1 LGHNT and CDR2 FRNRAP. DNA for the CDR3: TGTGCTAGTGGTTTGGAAGAGGAGACCCAGTACTTC. It is translated as CASGLEEETQYF. The variable domain in full, completed from reference TRBV12-5 and TRBJ2-5, reads DARVTQTPRHKVTEMGQEVTMRCQPILGHNTVFWYRQTMMQGLELLAYFRNRAPLDDSGMPKDRFSAEMPDATLATLKIQPSEPRDSAVYFCASGLEEETQYFGPGTRLLVL.

Sample share makes this clone medium-sized. The chain couples TRBV19 to TRBJ1-1; D might be TRBD1 (5 bases). CDR1 is LNHDA and CDR2 is SQIVND in the germline V gene (reference sequence). CDR3 length: 14 amino acids. The V gene lost 8 bases and the J gene lost 1 base, with 14 bases spanning the gap. The CDR3 DNA reads as TGTGCCAGTTGTCGGTGGGGGGAGAACACTGAAGCTTTCTTT. Translation: CASCRWGENTEAFF. The whole variable domain, filled in from reference TRBV19 and TRBJ1-1, reads DGGITQSPKYLFRKEGQNVTLSCEQNLNHDAMYWYRQDPGQGLRLIYYSQIVNDFQKGDIAEGYSVSREKKESFPLTVTSAQKNPTAFYLCASCRWGENTEAFFGQGTRLTVV.

This clone was detected ten times or more. The chain joins TRBV7-6 to TRBJ1-1; possible D gene TRBD1, 5 bases. The CDR3 runs to 14 residues. CDR1 is SGHVS and CDR2 is FNYEAQ in the germline V gene. The V gene lost 6 bases and the J gene lost 3 bases, with 14 bases spanning the gap. The CDR3 coding sequence is TGTGCCAGCAGTTCGGGGGTTGGGGACACTGAAGCTTTCTTT. It is translated as CASSSGVGDTEAFF.

In this sample, this clone turned up many times. V and J are TRBV5-6 and TRBJ1-1; the match to TRBD1 covers 9 bases. Trimming took 3 bases from V and 2 from J; bases not matched to a gene: 2. Germline V gives CDR1 SGHDT, CDR2 YYEEEE. The CDR3 is 14 residues long. The CDR3 DNA reads as TGTGCCAGCAGCTGGGACAGGGTCAACACTGAAGCTTTCTTT. Encoded protein: CASSWDRVNTEAFF.